This entry lists 24 T cell receptor beta chains sequenced from one sample in a study of post-analysis software for immune sequencing data. Broader study findings: Controls showed lower frequencies than patients for five TRBV segments, and TRBV5-6, TRBV5-1 and TRBV20-1 were among these.

The library was made from cDNA and included unique molecular identifiers. TCRdb processed the PCR reads anew with MiXCR; each CDR3 protein has one entry. This sample has fewer than 850,000 distinct CDR3 sequences, with roughly 27% found just once. No antigens are known for them. Material: blood. The receptors stem from a girl aged 5 to 17 with multiple sclerosis.

About this clonotype itself: Possible read error: a much larger clone is one base away. V and J are TRBV4-3 and TRBJ2-1; D may be TRBD2 (5 bases). Germline CDR1 and CDR2: LGHNA and YSLEER. V was shortened by 4 bases and J by 0 bases, with 16 bases between the two germline ends. The CDR3 runs to 17 residues. CDR3 sequence: CASSRTSVASSYNEQFF. In nucleotides, the CDR3 is TGCGCCAGCAGCCGGACTTCAGTGGCGAGCTCCTACAATGAGCAGTTCTTC.

The chain recombines TRBV20-1 with TRBJ1-4; no reliable D call. Trimming removed 4 bases at V and 0 bases at J, with 12 bases between. This CDR3 contains 15 residues. CDR1 is DFQATT, CDR2 SNEGSKA, per germline (reference sequence). CDR3 DNA sequence: TGCAGTGCTAAAGAAATCACCTCAACTAATGAAAAACTGTTTTTT. It specifies CSAKEITSTNEKLFF.

About this clonotype: An end of the junction differs from the germline gene, which may be a read error. This chain connects TRBV6-5 to TRBJ2-1; weak D call: TRBD2 (5 bases). The germline V gene has CDR1 MNHEY and CDR2 SVGAGI. The CDR3 runs 14 residues. This chain's CDR3 is CATNKRNTYNEQVF. The CDR3 DNA is TGTGCCACCAATAAGCGGAACACCTACAATGAGCAGGTCTTC.

In this sample, this clonotype turned up many times. V is TRBV29-1 and J is TRBJ2-7, with D tentatively TRBD1 (6 bases). The CDR3 loop spans 13 amino acids. Germline V CDR1 and CDR2: SQVTM, ANQGSEA. Trimming removed 7 bases from V and 3 bases from J, with 16 bases in between. The CDR3 DNA reads TGCAGCGCGACAGGCGGCAAAATCTACGAGCAGTACTTC. Its protein product is CSATGGKIYEQYF.

This clonotype has at least ten counts. The chain carries TRBV12-5 and TRBJ2-1; D ambiguous. Trimming took 5 bases from V and 4 from J, leaving 15 bases between them. Per germline, CDR1 LGHNT and CDR2 FRNRAP. The CDR3 loop spans 15 amino acids. The CDR3 protein is CASGDDIFPYNEQFF. The DNA of the CDR3 is TGTGCTAGTGGTGATGACATTTTCCCATACAATGAGCAGTTCTTC.

The rearrangement uses TRBV11-2 and TRBJ2-2; 9 positions agree with TRBD1. Trimming at V came to 4 bases and at J to 4 bases, leaving 7 bases not matched to a gene. Germline loops: CDR1 SGHAT, CDR2 FQNNGV. The CDR3 spans 16 residues. This chain's CDR3 is CASSSGTGRATGELFF. CDR3 DNA sequence: TGTGCCAGCAGCTCCGGGACAGGGAGGGCCACCGGGGAGCTGTTTTTT.

In regard to this clonotype: The junction departs from germline at one end; a sequencing error may be responsible. The chain uses TRBV7-2 and TRBJ2-1, with 14 bases lining up with TRBD2. Germline CDR1 and CDR2: SGHTA and FQGNSA. This CDR3 has 17 amino acids. The CDR3 bases are TGTGCCAGCAGCTTCATTGGACTAGCGGGAGGTCGGGGTGAGCGGTTCTTC. This encodes CASSFIGLAGGRGERFF.

The chain joins TRBV7-9 to TRBJ2-5; the D gene is possibly TRBD1 (7 bases). The CDR3 length is 14 residues. The germline gives CDR1 SEHNR, CDR2 FQNEAQ (reference sequence). V was shortened by 4 bases and J by 5 bases, with 14 bases between the two germline ends. The CDR3 loop reads CASSYQGGRETQYF. In DNA, the CDR3 is TGTGCCAGCAGCTACCAGGGGGGTCGGGAGACCCAGTACTTC.

Judged by abundance, this clonotype is medium-sized (0.01 to 0.1%). The gene calls are TRBV29-1 and TRBJ2-5; no definite D call. V lost 2 bases and J lost 3, with 10 bases in between. The length of the CDR3 is 13 residues. Germline V gene lookup returns CDR1 SQVTM and CDR2 ANQGSEA. The CDR3 here is CSVEHHGKETQYF. The CDR3, as DNA: TGCAGCGTTGAACACCATGGGAAAGAGACCCAGTACTTC. Looking up the rest from reference TRBV29-1 and TRBJ2-5 gives the full variable domain: SAVISQKPSRDICQRGTSLTIQCQVDSQVTMMFWYRQQPGQSLTLIATANQGSEATYESGFVIDKFPISRPNLTFSTLTVSNMSPEDSSIYLCSVEHHGKETQYFGPGTRLLVL.

This clonotype occurred a few times. This chain joins TRBV5-1 and TRBJ1-1, with TRBD1 identical over 10 bases. The CDR3 has 17 residues. The trim removed 1 base at V and 6 bases at J, leaving 12 bases unmatched. Germline CDR1 reads SGHRS; CDR2 reads YFSETQ. The CDR3 nucleotides read TGCGCCAGCAGCTTGTGGGGACAGGGGTCGGTGTTCCCTGAAGCTTTCTTT. Encoded protein: CASSLWGQGSVFPEAFF.

This clonotype was recorded once. V usage is TRBV6-4 and J usage is TRBJ2-5; D is possibly TRBD2 (5 bases). Germline CDR1 is MRHNA and CDR2 is SNTAGT. V gave up 4 bases and J gave up 11 bases, with 23 bases separating them. CDR3 length equals 15 residues. CDR3 region: CASSGSPGEGHEQYF. The CDR3 DNA reads TGTGCCAGCAGTGGCTCGCCCGGGGAAGGCCATGAGCAGTACTTC.

This clonotype has just a few counts. A read error may produce the germline difference seen at one junction end. J is TRBJ1-4 and V is TRBV7-8, with D perhaps matching TRBD1 (5 bases). The CDR3 spans 14 residues. Germline values: CDR1 SGHVS, CDR2 FQNEAQ. CDR3 sequence (DNA): TGTGCCAGCAGCCCCCGCGAGGGGCTTGAAAAACGGTTTTTT. Protein: CASSPREGLEKRFF.

This clonotype came up a few times. The chain links TRBV4-1 to TRBJ2-7; 7 positions match TRBD1. After removal of 1 base from V and 3 bases from J, the junction contained 3 bases not matched to a gene. This CDR3 comprises 14 residues. Germline V gene data show CDR1 as MGHRA and CDR2 as YSYEKL. The chain's CDR3 is CASSQGPGGYEQYF. CDR3 DNA: TGCGCCAGCAGCCAAGGCCCAGGGGGCTACGAGCAGTACTTC.

The CDR3 nucleotides are TGCGCCAGCAGTATGACACAGGGCGTGGTCACTGAAGCTTTCTTT. This sequence encodes CASSMTQGVVTEAFF. The J gene is TRBJ1-1, the V gene TRBV5-1; tentative D call: TRBD1 (6 bases). The CDR3 totals 15 residues. Germline V lookup: CDR1 SGHRS, CDR2 YFSETQ. V lost 5 bases to trimming and J lost 4 bases, with 18 bases between them. Variable domain in full (rest from reference TRBV5-1 and TRBJ1-1): KAGVTQTPRYLIKTRGQQVTLSCSPISGHRSVSWYQQTPGQGLQFLFEYFSETQRNKGNFPGRFSGRQFSNSRSEMNVSTLELGDSALYLCASSMTQGVVTEAFFGQGTRLTVV.

The V gene is TRBV7-9, the J gene TRBJ1-2; possibly TRBD1 for D (6 bases). CDR3 length: 15 residues. V shed 0 bases and J shed 1 base, with 9 bases lying between them. From germline, CDR1 is SEHNR and CDR2 FQNEAQ (reference sequence). The CDR3 sequence is CASSLAEGGNYGYTF. The CDR3 DNA sequence: TGTGCCAGCAGCTTAGCGGAGGGGGGTAACTATGGCTACACCTTC.

Worth noting for this clonotype: A much larger clone is a single base away; this may be a read error. The chain has TRBV10-1 and TRBJ2-7; D may be TRBD2 (6 bases). V shed 3 bases and J shed 7 bases, with 19 bases lying between them. Germline V CDR1 and CDR2: WNHNN, SYGVQD (reference sequence). CDR3 length equals 15 residues. CDR3 nucleotides: TGCGCCAGCAGTGACGGTGCAGCGGGTACGAATGAGCAGTACTTC. Translating gives CASSDGAAGTNEQYF.

This sequence joins TRBV6-1 and TRBJ2-5; tentatively, D is TRBD2 (6 bases). Looked up from germline, CDR1 is MNHNS and CDR2 is SASEGT. This CDR3 has 16 amino acids. Trimming stripped 6 bases from V and 5 bases from J, with 22 bases between. The CDR3 protein is CASREYFGGFLETQYF. The DNA of the CDR3 is TGTGCCAGCAGGGAATACTTCGGGGGTTTTCTCGAGACCCAGTACTTC.

This clonotype was recorded a few times. The chain combines TRBV2 with TRBJ2-1, with D perhaps TRBD1 (5 bases). This CDR3 spans 13 amino acids. The germline V gene has CDR1 SNHLY and CDR2 FYNNEI. V lost 0 bases and J 10 bases, leaving 10 bases between the germline ends. DNA of the CDR3: TGTGCCAGCAGTGAAGCGCCAGGGTACGAGCAGTTCTTC. Amino acid sequence: CASSEAPGYEQFF.

V is TRBV20-1 and J is TRBJ1-5; 7 positions match TRBD1. The V gene's germline CDR1 is DFQATT and CDR2 SNEGSKA (reference sequence). Trimming took 6 bases from V and 4 from J; bases not matched to a gene: 12. CDR3 length: 15 residues. The chain's CDR3 is CSASLRRGQNQPQHF. The DNA for the CDR3 is TGCAGTGCATCCCTCCGGCGGGGACAGAATCAGCCCCAGCATTTT.

The chain recombines TRBV5-1 with TRBJ2-1, with D unresolved. Germline V CDR1 and CDR2: SGHRS, YFSETQ. This CDR3 spans 15 amino acids. The V end lost 4 bases, the J end lost 4 bases, and 15 bases lay between the germline ends. The CDR3 region has the DNA TGCGCCAGCAGCCCTACAATTGGGCATTACAATGAGCAGTTCTTC. This translates into CASSPTIGHYNEQFF.

Many counts were recorded for this clonotype. The CDR3 DNA reads TGCAGCGTGGAGGACGGGAACTATGGCTACACCTTC. Amino acids: CSVEDGNYGYTF. This chain connects TRBV29-1 to TRBJ1-2; D remains unclear. The ends were cut back, 6 bases at V and 2 bases at J, with 10 bases in the middle. Per germline, CDR1 SQVTM and CDR2 ANQGSEA. CDR3 length: 12 amino acids.

There are many counts of this clonotype. The chain is built from TRBV7-2 and TRBJ1-5, with D possibly TRBD1 on 5 matching bases. This CDR3 is built from 13 residues. Trimming shortened V by 2 bases and J by 5 bases, and 7 bases separated the two germline ends. Germline V lookup: CDR1 SGHTA, CDR2 FQGNSA. In DNA form, the CDR3 reads TGTGCCAGCAGCTTAAGAGGGGATCAGCCCCAGCATTTT. Its protein is CASSLRGDQPQHF.

A remark on this clonotype: At one of its ends the junction is not consistent with the germline gene, which may arise from a read error. This chain joins TRBV7-9 and TRBJ1-1, with D unclear. The germline V gene has CDR1 SEHNR and CDR2 FQNEAQ (reference sequence). The CDR3 covers 19 residues. The CDR3 coding sequence is TGTGCCCGCAGCTTAGGTTTCGCTTCCCCGGGGAACATGAACACTGAAGCTTTCTTT. Protein product: CARSLGFASPGNMNTEAFF.

This clonotype turned up a few times. The chain has TRBV24-1 and TRBJ2-3, with D possibly being TRBD2 (6 bases). This CDR3 is 16 amino acids long. The germline gives CDR1 KGHDR, CDR2 SFDVKD. Trimming pared 1 base from V and 1 base from J, leaving 11 bases between. The CDR3 DNA follows: TGTGCCACCAGTGATTTTGGAGGGCTCGGCACAGATACGCAGTATTTT. It is translated as CATSDFGGLGTDTQYF.